A selection of T cell receptor beta chains follows, all from one sample in a study of CD8 T cells in ankylosing spondylitis. One entry per CDR3 protein, called by TCRdb with MiXCR from the 5' RACE reads. This sample yields 700,000 to 1,000,000 distinct CDR3 sequences, of which over 9.5% are seen a single time; 0.51% belongs to the top ten. Source material: blood, either unsorted or a sorted T cell fraction (not recorded which). The source is a male donor with ankylosing spondylitis. The CDR3 runs from the conserved cysteine through the conserved F or W. D genes are given only for firm matches. Clone size is stated in some rows and not others, as once, few, many or a class when expanded.

d_gene	v_gene	abundance	j_gene	CDR3nt	CDR3aa
.	TRBV27	.	TRBJ2-5	TGTGCCAGCAGTTCCACCGACCGCCAAGAGACCCAGTACTTC	CASSSTDRQETQYF
.	TRBV5-5	.	TRBJ2-3	TGTGCCACTCTTCTGGACTCTAGCACAGATACGCAGTATTTT	CATLLDSSTDTQYF
.	TRBV5-1	many	TRBJ2-3	TGCGCCAGCAGCTTCCAGGGTGGAGGAGATACGCAGTATTTT	CASSFQGGGDTQYF
.	TRBV5-1	.	TRBJ2-7	TGCGCCAGCAGCTTGGACAGGGTCTTATCCGAGCAGTACTTC	CASSLDRVLSEQYF
.	TRBV7-8	.	TRBJ2-3	TGTGCCAGCAGCCCCCTTGTTGGGGATACGCAGTATTTT	CASSPLVGDTQYF
.	TRBV18	few	TRBJ1-2	TGTGCCAGCTCACACCGGTTCCTTGGACACCTAAGACCCACCTATGGCTACACCTTC	CASSHRFLGHLRPTYGYTF
.	TRBV7-9	few	TRBJ1-5	TGTGCCAGCAGCTGGGGGGGGGCAGTTCAGCCCCAGCATTTT	CASSWGGAVQPQHF
.	TRBV13	.	TRBJ2-3	TGTGCCAGCAGCTTCGACACCCGCACAGATACGCAGTATTTT	CASSFDTRTDTQYF
.	TRBV20-1	.	TRBJ2-2	TGCAGTGCTAGTGAAGGGATGGGCACCGGGGAGCTGTTTTTT	CSASEGMGTGELFF
TRBD2	TRBV20-1	.	TRBJ2-7	TGCATTGCTCTAGCGGGAGGCTACGAGCAGTACTTC	CIALAGGYEQYF
TRBD2	TRBV7-2	.	TRBJ2-7	TGTGCCAGCAGACCGAGCGGGAGCCGCTACGAGCAGTACTTC	CASRPSGSRYEQYF
.	TRBV29-1	few	TRBJ2-4	TGCAGCGTTGGGGGCCGGCAGGGCAAAAACATTCAGTACTTC	CSVGGRQGKNIQYF
.	TRBV6-5	.	TRBJ1-1	TGTGCCAGCAGTTACGCAGGGGAATTTGAAGCTTTCTTT	CASSYAGEFEAFF